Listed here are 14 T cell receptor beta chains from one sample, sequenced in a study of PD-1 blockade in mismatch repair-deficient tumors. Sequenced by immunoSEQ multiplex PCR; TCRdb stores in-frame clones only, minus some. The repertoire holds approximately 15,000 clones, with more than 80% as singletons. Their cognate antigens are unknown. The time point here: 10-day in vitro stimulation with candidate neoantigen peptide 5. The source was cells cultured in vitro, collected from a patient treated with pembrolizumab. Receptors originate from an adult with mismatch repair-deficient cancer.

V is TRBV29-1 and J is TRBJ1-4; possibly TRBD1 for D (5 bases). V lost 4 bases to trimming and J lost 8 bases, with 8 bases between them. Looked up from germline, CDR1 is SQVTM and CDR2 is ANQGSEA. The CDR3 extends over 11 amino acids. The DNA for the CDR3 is TGCAGCGTTGGCGGGGGGGAAAAACTGTTTTTT. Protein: CSVGGGEKLFF.

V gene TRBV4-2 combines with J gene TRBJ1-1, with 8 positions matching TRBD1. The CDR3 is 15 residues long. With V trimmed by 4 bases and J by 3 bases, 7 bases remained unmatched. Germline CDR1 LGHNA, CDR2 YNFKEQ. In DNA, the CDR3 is TGTGCCAGCAGCCTATCCAGGGGGCGTTACACTGAAGCTTTCTTT. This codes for CASSLSRGRYTEAFF.

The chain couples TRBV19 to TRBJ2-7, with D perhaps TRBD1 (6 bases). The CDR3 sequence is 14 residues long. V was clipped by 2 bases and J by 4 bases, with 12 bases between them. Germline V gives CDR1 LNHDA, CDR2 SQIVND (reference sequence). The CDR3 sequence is CASSIKGDGYEQYF. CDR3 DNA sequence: TGTGCCAGTAGTATAAAGGGGGACGGGTACGAGCAGTACTTC.

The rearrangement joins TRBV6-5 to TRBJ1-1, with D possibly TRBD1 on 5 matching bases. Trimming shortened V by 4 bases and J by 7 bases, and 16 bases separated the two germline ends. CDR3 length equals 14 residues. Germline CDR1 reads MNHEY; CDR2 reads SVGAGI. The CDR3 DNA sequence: TGTGCCAGCAGTTCCGAGACAGAGGGACTTGAAGCTTTCTTT. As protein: CASSSETEGLEAFF.

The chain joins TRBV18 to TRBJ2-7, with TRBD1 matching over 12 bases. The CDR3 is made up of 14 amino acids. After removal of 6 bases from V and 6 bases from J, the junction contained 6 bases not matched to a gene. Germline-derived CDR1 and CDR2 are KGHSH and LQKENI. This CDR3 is CASSLGQGAIEQYF. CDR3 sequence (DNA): TGTGCCAGCTCGCTGGGACAGGGGGCAATCGAGCAGTACTTC.

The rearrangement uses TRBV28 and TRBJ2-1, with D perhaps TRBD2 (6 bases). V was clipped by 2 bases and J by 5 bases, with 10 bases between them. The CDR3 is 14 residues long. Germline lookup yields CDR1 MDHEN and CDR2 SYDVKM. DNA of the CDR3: TGTGCCAGCAGTTTAGCGGGGTCCCACAATGAGCAGTTCTTC. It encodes CASSLAGSHNEQFF.

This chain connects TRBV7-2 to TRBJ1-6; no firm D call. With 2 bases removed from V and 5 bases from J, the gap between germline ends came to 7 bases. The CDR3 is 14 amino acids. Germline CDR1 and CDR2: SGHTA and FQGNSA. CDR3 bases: TGTGCCAGCAGCTTACTTCAAAATAATTCACCCCTCCACTTT. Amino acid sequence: CASSLLQNNSPLHF.

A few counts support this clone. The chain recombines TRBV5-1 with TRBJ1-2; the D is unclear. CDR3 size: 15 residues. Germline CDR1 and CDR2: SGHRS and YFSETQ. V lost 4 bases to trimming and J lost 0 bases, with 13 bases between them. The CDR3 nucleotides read TGCGCCAGCAGCCCTATGGGGAGCGCTAACTATGGCTACACCTTC. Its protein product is CASSPMGSANYGYTF.

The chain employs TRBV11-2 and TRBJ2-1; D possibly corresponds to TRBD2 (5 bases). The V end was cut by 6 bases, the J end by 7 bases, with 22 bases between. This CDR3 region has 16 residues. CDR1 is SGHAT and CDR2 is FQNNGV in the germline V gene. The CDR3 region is CASRLPYERRRNEQFF. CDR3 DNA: TGTGCCAGCAGACTCCCCTATGAGCGGAGAAGGAATGAGCAGTTCTTC.

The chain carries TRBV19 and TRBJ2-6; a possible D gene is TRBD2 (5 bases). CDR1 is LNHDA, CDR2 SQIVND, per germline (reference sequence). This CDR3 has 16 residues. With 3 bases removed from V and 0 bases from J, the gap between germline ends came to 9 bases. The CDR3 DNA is TGTGCCAGTAGTATGGGTGGGAGCTCTGGGGCCAACGTCCTGACTTTC. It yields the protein CASSMGGSSGANVLTF. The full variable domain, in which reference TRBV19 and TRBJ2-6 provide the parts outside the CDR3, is DGGITQSPKYLFRKEGQNVTLSCEQNLNHDAMYWYRQDPGQGLRLIYYSQIVNDFQKGDIAEGYSVSREKKESFPLTVTSAQKNPTAFYLCASSMGGSSGANVLTFGAGSRLTVL.

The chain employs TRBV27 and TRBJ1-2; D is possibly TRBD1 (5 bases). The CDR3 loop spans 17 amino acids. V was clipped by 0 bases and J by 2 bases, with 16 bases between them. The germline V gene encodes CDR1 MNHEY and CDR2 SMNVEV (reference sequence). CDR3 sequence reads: CASSLSGALVRNYGYTF. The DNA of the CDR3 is TGTGCCAGCAGTTTATCAGGGGCTTTGGTGCGGAACTATGGCTACACCTTC.

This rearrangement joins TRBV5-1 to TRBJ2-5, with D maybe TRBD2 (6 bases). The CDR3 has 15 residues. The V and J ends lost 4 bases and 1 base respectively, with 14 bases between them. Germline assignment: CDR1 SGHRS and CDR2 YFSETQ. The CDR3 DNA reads TGCGCCAGCAGCCCCGCCCCGGGACTCCAAGAGACCCAGTACTTC. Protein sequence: CASSPAPGLQETQYF.

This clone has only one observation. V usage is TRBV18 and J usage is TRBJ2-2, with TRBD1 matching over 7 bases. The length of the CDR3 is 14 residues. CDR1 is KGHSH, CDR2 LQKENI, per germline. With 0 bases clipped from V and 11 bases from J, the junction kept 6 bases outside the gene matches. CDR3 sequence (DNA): TGTGCCAGCTCACCACCCAGTGACAGGGCAGAGCTGTTTTTT. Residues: CASSPPSDRAELFF.

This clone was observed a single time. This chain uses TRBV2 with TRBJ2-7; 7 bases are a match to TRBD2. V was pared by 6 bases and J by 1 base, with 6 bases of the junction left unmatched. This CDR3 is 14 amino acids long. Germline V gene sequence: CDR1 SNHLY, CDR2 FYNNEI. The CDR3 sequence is CASRAASGSYEQYF. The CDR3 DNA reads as TGTGCCAGCAGGGCCGCTAGCGGTTCCTACGAGCAGTACTTC.